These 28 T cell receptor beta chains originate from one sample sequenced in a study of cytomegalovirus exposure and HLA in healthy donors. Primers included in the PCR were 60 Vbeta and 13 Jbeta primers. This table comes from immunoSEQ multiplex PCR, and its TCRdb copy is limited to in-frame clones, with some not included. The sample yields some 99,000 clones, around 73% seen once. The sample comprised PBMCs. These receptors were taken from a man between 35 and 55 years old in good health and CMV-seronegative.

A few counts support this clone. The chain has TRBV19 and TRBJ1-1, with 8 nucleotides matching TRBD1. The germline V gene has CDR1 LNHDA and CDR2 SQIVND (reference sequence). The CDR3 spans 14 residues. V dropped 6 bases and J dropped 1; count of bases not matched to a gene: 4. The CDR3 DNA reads TGTGCCAGTAGGAGGACAGGGAGGAACACTGAAGCTTTCTTT. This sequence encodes CASRRTGRNTEAFF.

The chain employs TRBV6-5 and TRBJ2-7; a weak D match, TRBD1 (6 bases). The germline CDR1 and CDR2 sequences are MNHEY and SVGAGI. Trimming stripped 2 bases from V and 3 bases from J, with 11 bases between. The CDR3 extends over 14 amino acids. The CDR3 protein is CASSYRQGNYEQYF. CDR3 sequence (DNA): TGTGCCAGCAGTTACCGTCAGGGGAACTACGAGCAGTACTTC.

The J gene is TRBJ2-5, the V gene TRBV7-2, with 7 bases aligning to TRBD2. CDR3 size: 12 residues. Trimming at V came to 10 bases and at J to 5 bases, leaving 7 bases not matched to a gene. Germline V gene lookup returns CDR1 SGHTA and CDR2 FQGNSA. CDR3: CATRDYPETQYF. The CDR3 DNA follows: TGTGCCACGCGGGACTACCCGGAGACCCAGTACTTC. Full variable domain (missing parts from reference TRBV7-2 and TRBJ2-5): GAGVSQSPSNKVTEKGKDVELRCDPISGHTALYWYRQSLGQGLEFLIYFQGNSAPDKSGLPSDRFSAERTGGSVSTLTIQRTQQEDSAVYLCATRDYPETQYFGPGTRLLVL.

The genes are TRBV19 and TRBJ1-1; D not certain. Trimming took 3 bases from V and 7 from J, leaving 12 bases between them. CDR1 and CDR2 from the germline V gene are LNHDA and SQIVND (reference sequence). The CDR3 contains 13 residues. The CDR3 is CASSISGLVEAFF. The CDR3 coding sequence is TGTGCCAGTAGTATCTCGGGGTTGGTTGAAGCTTTCTTT.

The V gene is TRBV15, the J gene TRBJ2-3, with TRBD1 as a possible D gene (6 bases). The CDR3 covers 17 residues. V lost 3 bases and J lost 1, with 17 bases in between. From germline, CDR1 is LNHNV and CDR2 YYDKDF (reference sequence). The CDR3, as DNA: TGTGCCACCAGCAGTTCCTCCGGGACAAGGGGCACAGATACGCAGTATTTT. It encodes CATSSSSGTRGTDTQYF.

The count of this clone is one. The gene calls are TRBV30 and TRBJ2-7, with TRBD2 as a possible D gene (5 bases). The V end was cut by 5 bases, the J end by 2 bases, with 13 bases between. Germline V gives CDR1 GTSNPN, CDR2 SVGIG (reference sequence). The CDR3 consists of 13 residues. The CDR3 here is CAWSLASTYEQYF. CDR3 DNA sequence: TGTGCCTGGTCACTTGCTAGCACCTACGAGCAGTACTTC.

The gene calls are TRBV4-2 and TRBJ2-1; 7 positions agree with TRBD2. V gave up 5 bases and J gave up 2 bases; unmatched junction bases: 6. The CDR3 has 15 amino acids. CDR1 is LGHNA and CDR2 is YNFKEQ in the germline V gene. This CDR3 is CASSFLADTYNEQFF. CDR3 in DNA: TGTGCCAGCAGCTTCCTAGCGGACACCTACAATGAGCAGTTCTTC.

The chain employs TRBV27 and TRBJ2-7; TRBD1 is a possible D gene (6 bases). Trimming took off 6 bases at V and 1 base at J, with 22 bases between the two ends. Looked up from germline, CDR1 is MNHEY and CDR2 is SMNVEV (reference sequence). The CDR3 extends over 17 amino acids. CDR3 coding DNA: TGTGCCAGCAGGTCCTCTCCCGCGACAGGTCTTTCCTACGAGCAGTACTTC. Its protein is CASRSSPATGLSYEQYF.

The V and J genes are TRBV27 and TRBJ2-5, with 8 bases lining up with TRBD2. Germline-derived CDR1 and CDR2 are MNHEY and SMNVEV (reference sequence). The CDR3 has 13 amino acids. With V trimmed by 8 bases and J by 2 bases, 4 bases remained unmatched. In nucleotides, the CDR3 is TGTGCCAGCCCCGGGGGGGGGCAAGAGACCCAGTACTTC. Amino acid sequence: CASPGGGQETQYF.

In DNA, the CDR3 is TGTGCCAGCTCACCAGGGGCAGGACCCCAAATATATGGCTACACCTTC. It encodes CASSPGAGPQIYGYTF. The chain recombines TRBV18 with TRBJ1-2, with D perhaps matching TRBD1 (5 bases). Trimming took 2 bases from V and 5 from J, leaving 18 bases between them. The CDR3 covers 16 residues. CDR1 is KGHSH and CDR2 is LQKENI in the germline V gene.

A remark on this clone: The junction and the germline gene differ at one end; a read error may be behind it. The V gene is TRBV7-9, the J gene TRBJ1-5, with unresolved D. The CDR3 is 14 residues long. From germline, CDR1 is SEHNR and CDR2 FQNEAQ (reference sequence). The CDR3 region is CSSSPPGGGQPQHF. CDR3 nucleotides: TGTTCCAGCAGCCCTCCGGGAGGAGGGCAGCCCCAGCATTTT.

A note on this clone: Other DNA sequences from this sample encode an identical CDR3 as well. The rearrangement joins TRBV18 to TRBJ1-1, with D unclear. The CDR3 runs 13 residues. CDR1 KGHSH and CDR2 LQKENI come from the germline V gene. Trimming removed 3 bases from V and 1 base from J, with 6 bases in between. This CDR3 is CASSPAGNTEAFF. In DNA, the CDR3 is TGTGCCAGCTCACCGGCAGGGAACACTGAAGCTTTCTTT.

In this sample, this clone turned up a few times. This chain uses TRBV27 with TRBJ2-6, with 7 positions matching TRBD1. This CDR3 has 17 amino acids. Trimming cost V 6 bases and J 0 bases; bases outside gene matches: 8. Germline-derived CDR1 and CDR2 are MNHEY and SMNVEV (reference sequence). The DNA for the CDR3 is TGTGCCAGCAGCTGGACAGGTCCTAACTCTGGGGCCAACGTCCTGACTTTC. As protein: CASSWTGPNSGANVLTF.

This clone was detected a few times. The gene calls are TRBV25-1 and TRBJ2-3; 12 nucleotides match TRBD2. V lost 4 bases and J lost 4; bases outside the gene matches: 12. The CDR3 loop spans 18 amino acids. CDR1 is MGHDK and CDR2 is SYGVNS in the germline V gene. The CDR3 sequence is CASSVDELTSGGADTQYF. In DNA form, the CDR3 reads TGTGCCAGCAGTGTCGACGAATTGACTAGCGGGGGTGCAGATACGCAGTATTTT.

The CDR3 protein is CASSLDQRGSGYTF. The CDR3 nucleotides are TGTGCCAGCAGCTTAGACCAAAGGGGATCTGGCTACACCTTC. The genes are TRBV7-8 and TRBJ1-2; TRBD1 is a possible D gene (5 bases). Deletions cut 1 base from V and 7 bases from J, with 13 bases between. The CDR3 consists of 14 residues. From germline, CDR1 is SGHVS and CDR2 FQNEAQ.

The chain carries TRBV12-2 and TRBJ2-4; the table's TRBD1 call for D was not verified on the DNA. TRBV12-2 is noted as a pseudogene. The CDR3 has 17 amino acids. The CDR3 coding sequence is TGTGCAAGTCGCTCCCTGGACAGACTGCTAGCCAAAAACATTCAGTACTTC. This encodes CASRSLDRLLAKNIQYF.

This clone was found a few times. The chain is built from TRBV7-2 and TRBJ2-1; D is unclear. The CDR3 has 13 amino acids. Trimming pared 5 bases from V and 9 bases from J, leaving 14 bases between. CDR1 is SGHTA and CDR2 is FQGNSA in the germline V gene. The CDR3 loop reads CASSPERLGEQFF. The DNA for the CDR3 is TGTGCCAGCAGCCCAGAGAGGCTTGGTGAGCAGTTCTTC.

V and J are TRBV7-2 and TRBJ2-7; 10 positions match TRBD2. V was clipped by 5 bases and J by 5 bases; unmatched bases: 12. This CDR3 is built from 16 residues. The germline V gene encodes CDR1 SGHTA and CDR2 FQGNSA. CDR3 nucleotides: TGTGCCAGCAGCCTCTATGAGCGGGGGGGATTCGACGAGCAGTACTTC. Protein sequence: CASSLYERGGFDEQYF.

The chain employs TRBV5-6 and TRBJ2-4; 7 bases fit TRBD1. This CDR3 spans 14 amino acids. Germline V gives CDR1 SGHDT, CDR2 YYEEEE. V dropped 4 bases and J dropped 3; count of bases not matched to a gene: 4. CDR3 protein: CASSKGQHKNIQYF. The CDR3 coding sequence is TGTGCCAGCAGCAAGGGACAGCACAAAAACATTCAGTACTTC. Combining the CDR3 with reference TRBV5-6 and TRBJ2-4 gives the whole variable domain DAGVTQSPTHLIKTRGQQVTLRCSPKSGHDTVSWYQQALGQGPQFIFQYYEEEERQRGNFPDRFSGHQFPNYSSELNVNALLLGDSALYLCASSKGQHKNIQYFGAGTRLSVL.

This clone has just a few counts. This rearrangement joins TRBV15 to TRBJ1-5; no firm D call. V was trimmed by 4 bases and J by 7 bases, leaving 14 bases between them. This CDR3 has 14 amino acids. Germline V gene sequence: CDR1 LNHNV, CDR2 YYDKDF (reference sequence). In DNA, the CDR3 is TGTGCCACCAGCACTAAGAGGATCGGGCAGCCCCAGCATTTT. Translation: CATSTKRIGQPQHF.

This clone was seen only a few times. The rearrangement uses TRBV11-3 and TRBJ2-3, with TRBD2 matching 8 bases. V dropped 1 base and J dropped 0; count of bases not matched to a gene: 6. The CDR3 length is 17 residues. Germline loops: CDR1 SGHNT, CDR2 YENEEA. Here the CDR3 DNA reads TGTGCCAGCAGCTTAGGGTCCAGCGGGAGTAGCACAGATACGCAGTATTTT. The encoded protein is CASSLGSSGSSTDTQYF.

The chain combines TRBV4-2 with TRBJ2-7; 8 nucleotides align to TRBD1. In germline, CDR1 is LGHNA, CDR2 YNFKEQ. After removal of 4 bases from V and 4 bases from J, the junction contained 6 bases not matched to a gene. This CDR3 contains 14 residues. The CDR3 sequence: CASSPGQGTYEQYF. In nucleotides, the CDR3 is TGTGCCAGCAGCCCCGGACAGGGAACGTACGAGCAGTACTTC.

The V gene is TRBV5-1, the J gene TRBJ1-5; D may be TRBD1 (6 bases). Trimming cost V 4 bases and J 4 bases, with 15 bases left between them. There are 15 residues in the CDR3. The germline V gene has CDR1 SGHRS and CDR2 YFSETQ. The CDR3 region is CASSPAGTLNQPQHF. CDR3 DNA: TGCGCCAGCAGCCCGGCAGGGACACTTAATCAGCCCCAGCATTTT.

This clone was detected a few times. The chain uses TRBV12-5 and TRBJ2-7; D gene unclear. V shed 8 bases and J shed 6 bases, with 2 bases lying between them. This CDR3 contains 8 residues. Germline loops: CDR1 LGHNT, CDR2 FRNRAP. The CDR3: CASREQYF. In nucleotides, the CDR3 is TGTGCTAGTCGCGAGCAGTACTTC.

The CDR3 bases are TGTGCCAGCACCCAGGTTGAATCGGTTGAGGAAAAACTGTTTTTT. Amino acids: CASTQVESVEEKLFF. The chain carries TRBV2 and TRBJ1-4; no firm D call. Germline V gene lookup returns CDR1 SNHLY and CDR2 FYNNEI. The CDR3 spans 15 residues. V shed 7 bases and J shed 8 bases, with 20 bases lying between them.

The CDR3 loop reads CASSSPRGGGYEQYF. DNA for the CDR3: TGTGCCAGCAGCTCCCCTCGGGGGGGCGGCTACGAGCAGTACTTC. The chain carries TRBV7-2 and TRBJ2-7, with 8 bases aligning to TRBD2. CDR1 and CDR2 (germline): SGHTA, FQGNSA. The CDR3 runs 15 residues. V dropped 4 bases and J dropped 3; count of bases not matched to a gene: 8.

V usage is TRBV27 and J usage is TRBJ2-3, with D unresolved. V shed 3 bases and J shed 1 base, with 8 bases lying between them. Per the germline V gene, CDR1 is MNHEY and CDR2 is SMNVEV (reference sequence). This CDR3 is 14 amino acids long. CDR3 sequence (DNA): TGTGCCAGCAGTTTCGGGTGGGGCACAGATACGCAGTATTTT. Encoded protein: CASSFGWGTDTQYF.

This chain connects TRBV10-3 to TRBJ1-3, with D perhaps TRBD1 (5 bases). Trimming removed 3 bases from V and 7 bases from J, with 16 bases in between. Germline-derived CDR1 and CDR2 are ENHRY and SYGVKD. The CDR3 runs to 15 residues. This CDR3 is CAISDAPGGYNTIYF. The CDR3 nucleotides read TGTGCCATCAGTGATGCTCCGGGGGGGTACAACACCATATATTTT.